The text below deals with one T cell receptor (beta chain). The specificity of this receptor is unknown. The input lacks base qualities; no much larger clone sits a single base away. TCRbeta CDR3 regions were amplified from genomic DNA by means of the immunoSEQ Assay, a bias-controlled multiplex PCR. As for how the authors treated the data: Nucleated cell counts per sample were estimated from amplification of reference gene primers within the assay. To quantify the absolute abundance of each unique TCRbeta CDR3 rearrangement, sequence reads were collapsed and filtered. Productive Simpson clonality was computed per sample as the square root of Simpson's diversity index over productive rearrangements. TCRdb mirrors the immuneACCESS table, restricted to in-frame sequences. Some clones are absent from its copies; in checked studies, under half trace to an unresolved V gene, and the reason for the others is unknown. V, J and clone size reflect that table, while D and trimming were determined from the DNA. This sample has some 250,000 clones in its table, and over 80% of those were observed once. The leading ten clones occupy 1.2% of the sample.

The record originates from a study of blood T cell repertoires in COVID-19 (dated by TCRdb to 2018 to 2021). Concerning the study at large: Collaborator samples came from the United States, Italy and Spain and covered acute and convalescent phases of COVID-19. The prospective study material was composed of cDNA or gDNA derived from T cells, B-cell-depleted T cells, or PBMCs. Subjects who had been exposed to COVID-19, were actively infected with it, or had recovered from it provided the deeply sampled blood TCRbeta repertoires that made up the dataset. The repertoires were released in a freely available public database meant as a resource for research on the immune response to SARS-CoV-2. Samples were obtained from the ongoing ImmuneRACE study (first 160 participants) and from over 1,000 subjects provided by 6 global collaborators. A de-identified subject ID, COVID-19 status, age in years and sex were almost always included in the sample metadata. Where available, HLA class I and class II types were obtained from metadata supplied by the sample provider rather than from assay-based typing. Results and caveats for the whole study, not just this receptor: Clinical and demographic metadata were provided uncurated, with the amount varying by source and participant.

There are 13 amino acids in the CDR3, from cysteine to phenylalanine inclusive. Only CDR3 DNA remains: 39 bases, in frame from the first base. CDR1 LNHDA and CDR2 SQIVND are derived from the germline V gene (reference sequence). V was cut back by 2 bases and J by 7 bases, leaving a gap of 9 bases between them. In the prospective study, participants were roughly 18 to 95 years old, resided in about 25 geographic areas of the United States, and were enrolled through a virtual design. In the prospective study, cohorts were assigned on the basis of participant-reported clinical history obtained from a screening survey and a study questionnaire. Each participant in the prospective study had whole blood, serum and a nasopharyngeal or oropharyngeal swab collected by mobile phlebotomists. Prospective study participants could optionally give additional blood draws and questionnaires over a roughly 2-month period. Before DNA extraction, prospective study blood samples were shipped either frozen or at room temperature.

The chain couples TRBV19 to TRBJ2-1; the D gene cannot be named for sure. The TCR comes from a human donor in a cohort exposed to, infected with or recovered from COVID-19 (not recorded which). The donor label of this sample is uncertain. Sequences were obtained from PBMCs or T cells enriched from blood (not recorded which). The nucleotide sequence is given as TGTGCCAGTAGTATAATGGCGACTAATGAGCAGTTCTTC. This gives the protein CASSIMATNEQFF.